The 11 T cell receptor beta chains below all came from one sample that was sequenced in a study of OX40 agonist ivuxolimab in advanced cancers. Generated by immunoSEQ multiplex PCR, the TCRdb table keeps only in-frame clones and is missing some. The table lists more than 60,000 clones, 84% of them singletons. Specimen: CD4+ or CD8+ T cells sorted from blood, collected in a trial of the OX40 agonist ivuxolimab. These receptors all stem from an adult with an advanced solid tumor such as melanoma, head and neck, liver or kidney cancer.

The chain joins TRBV6-5 to TRBJ1-1; TRBD1 agrees at 8 bases. The CDR3 extends over 16 amino acids. The germline V gene encodes CDR1 MNHEY and CDR2 SVGAGI. The trim removed 2 bases at V and 8 bases at J, leaving 13 bases unmatched. CDR3: CASSYATNRGQAEAFF. The CDR3, as DNA: TGTGCCAGCAGTTACGCGACCAACAGGGGACAGGCCGAAGCTTTCTTT.

This clone was counted a single time. The chain carries TRBV11-2 and TRBJ2-5; D is unclear. Germline loops: CDR1 SGHAT, CDR2 FQNNGV. The CDR3 covers 14 residues. Trimming stripped 5 bases from V and 5 bases from J, with 15 bases between. CDR3 DNA sequence: TGTGCCAGCAGCCTCAATAGCTTGGGGGAGACCCAGTACTTC. Amino acid sequence: CASSLNSLGETQYF.

The rearrangement uses TRBV6-6 and TRBJ1-2, with D uncertain. The CDR3 has 10 residues. Germline V gives CDR1 MNHNY, CDR2 SVGAGI (reference sequence). V was shortened by 5 bases and J by 6 bases, with 4 bases between the two germline ends. The CDR3 sequence: CASSMDGYTF. CDR3 in DNA: TGTGCCAGCAGTATGGATGGCTACACCTTC.

This rearrangement joins TRBV6-1 to TRBJ1-2; 10 positions agree with TRBD1. Germline trimming cut 4 bases from V and 4 bases from J; bases unmatched to any gene: 3. The CDR3 runs to 14 residues. Germline assignment: CDR1 MNHNS and CDR2 SASEGT. CDR3 residues: CASSATGGGYGYTF. The CDR3 nucleotides read TGTGCCAGCAGTGCGACAGGGGGCGGCTATGGCTACACCTTC.

This chain links TRBV5-1 with TRBJ2-2, with 9 bases fitting TRBD2. The CDR3 consists of 17 residues. With V trimmed by 4 bases and J by 0 bases, 7 bases remained unmatched. CDR1 and CDR2 (germline): SGHRS, YFSETQ. The CDR3, as DNA: TGCGCCAGCAGCCTCCTCAGCGGGGGGACGAACACCGGGGAGCTGTTTTTT. As protein: CASSLLSGGTNTGELFF.

The genes are TRBV2 and TRBJ1-1; D ambiguous. Germline V CDR1 and CDR2: SNHLY, FYNNEI. Trimming cost V 7 bases and J 4 bases, with 16 bases left between them. The CDR3 has 14 amino acids. The CDR3 DNA follows: TGTGCCAGCACCCCCCGAGGTCCCGGCACTGAAGCTTTCTTT. Translated: CASTPRGPGTEAFF.

The sample holds one count of this clone. The V call is TRBV6-5, the J call TRBJ2-5, with 7 nucleotides matching TRBD1. Trimming took 7 bases from V and 5 from J; bases not matched to a gene: 10. The CDR3 loop spans 14 amino acids. Germline V gene sequence: CDR1 MNHEY, CDR2 SVGAGI. In DNA form, the CDR3 reads TGTGCCAGCACCCCACAGGGGAATGGGGAGACCCAGTACTTC. Protein: CASTPQGNGETQYF.

This clone was observed once. J is TRBJ2-7 and V is TRBV21-1; the D segment call TRBD1 is taken from the table without a DNA check. TRBV21-1 is given as a pseudogene. The CDR3 has 16 residues. In DNA, the CDR3 is TGTGCCAGCAGCTCGTGGAGACAGAGCGATTCGGGCGAGCAGTACTTC. Its protein is CASSSWRQSDSGEQYF.

V usage is TRBV7-3 and J usage is TRBJ1-5; the D gene is possibly TRBD1 (6 bases). This CDR3 has 13 amino acids. CDR1 and CDR2 (germline): SGHTA, FQGTGA. V lost 3 bases, J lost 7 bases, and 10 bases lay in between. The CDR3 sequence: CASSLSGDQPQHF. The CDR3, as DNA: TGTGCCAGCAGCTTGTCAGGGGACCAGCCCCAGCATTTT.

The rearrangement uses TRBV6-1 and TRBJ1-1; unclear D gene. The V end lost 4 bases, the J end lost 1 base, and 19 bases lay between the germline ends. The CDR3 has 17 amino acids. Germline loops: CDR1 MNHNS, CDR2 SASEGT. This chain's CDR3 is CASSGGLRRNPNTEAFF. The CDR3 region has the DNA TGTGCCAGCAGTGGCGGGCTGCGACGGAACCCGAACACTGAAGCTTTCTTT.

The rearrangement joins TRBV9 to TRBJ2-1; 7 bases are a match to TRBD1. The CDR3 is made up of 14 amino acids. After removal of 4 bases from V and 10 bases from J, the junction contained 11 bases not matched to a gene. Germline assignment: CDR1 SGDLS and CDR2 YYNGEE. CDR3 nucleotides: TGTGCCAGCAGCACGCACTTGGGGACAGAGGAGCAGTTCTTC. Amino acids: CASSTHLGTEEQFF. The full variable domain, completed using reference TRBV9 and TRBJ2-1, is DSGVTQTPKHLITATGQRVTLRCSPRSGDLSVYWYQQSLDQGLQFLIQYYNGEERAKGNILERFSAQQFPDLHSELNLSSLELGDSALYFCASSTHLGTEEQFFGPGTRLTVL.